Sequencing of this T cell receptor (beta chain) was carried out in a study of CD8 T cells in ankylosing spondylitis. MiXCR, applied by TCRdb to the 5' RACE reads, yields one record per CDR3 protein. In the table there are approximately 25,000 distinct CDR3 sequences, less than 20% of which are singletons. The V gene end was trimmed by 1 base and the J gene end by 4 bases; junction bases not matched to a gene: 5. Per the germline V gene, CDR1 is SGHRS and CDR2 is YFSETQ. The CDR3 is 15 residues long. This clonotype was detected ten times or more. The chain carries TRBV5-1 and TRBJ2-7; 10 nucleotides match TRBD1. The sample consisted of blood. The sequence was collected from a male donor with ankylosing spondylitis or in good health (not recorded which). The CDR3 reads CASSLNAGQGYEQYF. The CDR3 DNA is TGCGCCAGCAGCTTGAACGCGGGACAGGGGTACGAGCAGTACTTC.